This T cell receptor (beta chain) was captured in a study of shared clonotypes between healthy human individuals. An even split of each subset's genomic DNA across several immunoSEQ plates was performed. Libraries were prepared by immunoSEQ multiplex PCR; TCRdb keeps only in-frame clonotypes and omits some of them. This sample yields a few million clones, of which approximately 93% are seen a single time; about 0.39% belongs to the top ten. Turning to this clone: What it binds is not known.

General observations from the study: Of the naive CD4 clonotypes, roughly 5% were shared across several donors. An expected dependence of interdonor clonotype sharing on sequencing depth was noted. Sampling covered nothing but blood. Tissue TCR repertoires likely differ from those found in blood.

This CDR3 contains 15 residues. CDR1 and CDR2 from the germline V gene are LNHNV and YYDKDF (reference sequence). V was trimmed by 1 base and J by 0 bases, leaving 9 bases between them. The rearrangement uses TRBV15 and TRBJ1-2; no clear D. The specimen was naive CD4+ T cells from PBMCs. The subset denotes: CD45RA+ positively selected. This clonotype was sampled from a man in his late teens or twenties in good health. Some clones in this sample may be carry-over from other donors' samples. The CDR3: CATSRGGPANYGYTF. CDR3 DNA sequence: TGTGCCACCAGCAGAGGCGGTCCAGCTAACTATGGCTACACCTTC.